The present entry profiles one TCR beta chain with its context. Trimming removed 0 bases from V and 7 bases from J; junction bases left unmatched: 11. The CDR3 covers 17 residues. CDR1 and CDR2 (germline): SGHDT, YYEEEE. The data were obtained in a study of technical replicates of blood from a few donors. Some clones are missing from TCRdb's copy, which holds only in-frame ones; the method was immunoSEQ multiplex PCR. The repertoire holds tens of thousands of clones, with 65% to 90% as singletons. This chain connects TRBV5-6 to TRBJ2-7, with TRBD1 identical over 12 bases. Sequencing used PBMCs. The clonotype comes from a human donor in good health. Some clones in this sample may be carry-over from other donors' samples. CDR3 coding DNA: TGTGCCAGCAGCTTGGGACACCGGGACAGGGGGCTCGGGGAGCAGTACTTC. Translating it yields CASSLGHRDRGLGEQYF.